This record concerns one TCR beta chain sequence. Here immunoSEQ multiplex PCR was the method, and the copy in TCRdb shows in-frame clones only, minus some. The table has approximately 1.4 million clones, under 99% seen once. The CDR3 extends over 13 amino acids. Germline V gives CDR1 SGHTA, CDR2 FQGNSA. The ends were cut back, 5 bases at V and 6 bases at J, with 10 bases in the middle. Donors comprised only Caucasian adults living in Nashville, Tennessee. This entry comes from a study of shared clonotypes between healthy human individuals. This receptor was identified in a man aged 25-45 years in good health. The sample comprised naive CD4+ T cells sorted from blood. Documented subset: CD45RA+ positively selected. The rearrangement uses TRBV7-2 and TRBJ1-4; D is ambiguous. CDR3 amino acids: CASSLYPHEKLFF. The DNA of the CDR3 is TGTGCCAGCAGCCTATACCCGCATGAAAAACTGTTTTTT.